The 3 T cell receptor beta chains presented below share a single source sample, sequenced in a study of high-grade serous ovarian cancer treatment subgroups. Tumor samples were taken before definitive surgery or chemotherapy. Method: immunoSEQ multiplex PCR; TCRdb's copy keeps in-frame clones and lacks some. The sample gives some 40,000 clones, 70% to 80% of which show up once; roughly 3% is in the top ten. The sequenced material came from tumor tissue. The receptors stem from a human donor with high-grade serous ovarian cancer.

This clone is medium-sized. In DNA, the CDR3 is TGTGCCAGCAGTGGAAACAGGGCTGGCTACACCTTC. Its translation: CASSGNRAGYTF. The genes are TRBV6-1 and TRBJ1-2; D perhaps matches TRBD1 (6 bases). CDR1 is MNHNS, CDR2 SASEGT, per germline. V lost 4 bases to trimming and J lost 7 bases, with 10 bases between them. This CDR3 spans 12 amino acids.

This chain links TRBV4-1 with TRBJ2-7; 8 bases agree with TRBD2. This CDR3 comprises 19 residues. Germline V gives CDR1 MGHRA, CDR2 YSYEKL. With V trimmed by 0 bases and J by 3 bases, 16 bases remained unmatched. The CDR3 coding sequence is TGCGCCAGCAGCCAAGATAGAGGGAAGGATGATAGCGGGGACTACGAGCAGTACTTC. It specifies CASSQDRGKDDSGDYEQYF.

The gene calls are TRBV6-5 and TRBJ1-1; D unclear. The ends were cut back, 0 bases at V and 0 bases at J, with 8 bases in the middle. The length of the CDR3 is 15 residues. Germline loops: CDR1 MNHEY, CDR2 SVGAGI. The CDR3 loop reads CASSYSRLMNTEAFF. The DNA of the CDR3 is TGTGCCAGCAGTTACTCCAGACTCATGAACACTGAAGCTTTCTTT.